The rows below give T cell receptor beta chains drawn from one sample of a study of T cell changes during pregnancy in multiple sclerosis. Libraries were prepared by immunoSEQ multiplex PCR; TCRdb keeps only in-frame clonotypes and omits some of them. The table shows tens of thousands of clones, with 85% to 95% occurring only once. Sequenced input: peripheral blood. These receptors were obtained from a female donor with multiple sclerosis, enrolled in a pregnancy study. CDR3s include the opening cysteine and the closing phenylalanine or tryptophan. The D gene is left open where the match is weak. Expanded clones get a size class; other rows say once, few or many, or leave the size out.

CASRGTVYEQYF TGTGCCAGCAGAGGGACAGTCTACGAGCAGTACTTC . TRBV6-5 TRBD1 TRBJ2-7
CSVEVGDSYGYTF TGCAGCGTTGAGGTGGGGGACAGCTATGGCTACACCTTC . TRBV29-1 TRBD1 TRBJ1-2
CASSPRSRGDEQFF TGTGCCAGCAGCCCCCGTTCGCGGGGCGATGAGCAGTTCTTC . TRBV11-3 . TRBJ2-1
CASSPGQGMQPQHF TGTGCCAGCAGCCCCGGACAGGGGATGCAGCCCCAGCATTTT . TRBV6-5 TRBD1 TRBJ1-5
CASSLLAKGDTQYF TGTGCCAGCAGTTTATTAGCGAAGGGGGATACGCAGTATTTT . TRBV27 . TRBJ2-3
CASSPYGGDGYTF TGTGCCAGCAGCCCCTACGGGGGGGATGGCTACACCTTC . TRBV7-9 . TRBJ1-2
CASSLYLEQFF TGTGCCAGCAGCTTGTATCTCGAGCAGTTCTTC . TRBV5-6 . TRBJ2-1
CASRQPGRQYEQYF TGTGCCAGCAGACAGCCAGGGAGACAGTACGAGCAGTACTTC . TRBV28 . TRBJ2-7
CASSSGLAPSEQYF TGTGCCAGCAGCAGTGGACTAGCGCCCTCCGAGCAGTACTTC once TRBV9 TRBD2 TRBJ2-7
CASSARRATSGGELFF TGCGCCAGCAGTGCGCGAAGAGCGACTAGCGGGGGGGAGCTGTTTTTT few TRBV10-1 TRBD2 TRBJ2-2
CASTPTGSNTEAFF TGTGCCAGCACTCCGACAGGGTCGAACACTGAAGCTTTCTTT once TRBV6-4 TRBD1 TRBJ1-1
CASSIDRESEKLFF TGTGCCAGCAGCATAGACAGGGAATCTGAAAAACTGTTTTTT . TRBV6-5 TRBD1 TRBJ1-4
CASSEAASGNNEQFF TGTGCCAGCAGTGAGGCGGCTAGCGGAAACAATGAGCAGTTCTTC few TRBV6-4 TRBD2 TRBJ2-1
CASSPRTSGSADTQYF TGTGCCAGCAGCCCCCGGACTAGCGGGAGTGCAGATACGCAGTATTTT . TRBV7-9 TRBD2 TRBJ2-3
CASSVGQGPGNEQFF TGTGCCAGCAGCGTAGGACAGGGCCCAGGCAATGAGCAGTTCTTC . TRBV9 TRBD1 TRBJ2-1
CASSSRGLAGELFF TGTGCCAGCAGCTCCAGGGGGCTCGCCGGGGAGCTGTTTTTT . TRBV5-6 TRBD1 TRBJ2-2
CSVEGEGTGYEQYF TGCAGCGTTGAGGGAGAGGGGACGGGATACGAGCAGTACTTC . TRBV29-1 . TRBJ2-7
CASSAGEAGGETQYF TGTGCCAGCAGCGCTGGGGAAGCGGGAGGAGAGACCCAGTACTTC . TRBV5-8 TRBD2 TRBJ2-5
CASSQDSAGAGNEQFF TGCGCCAGCAGCCAAGATTCGGCGGGGGCGGGCAATGAGCAGTTCTTC once TRBV4-1 . TRBJ2-1
CASSQGRSGEQFF TGTGCCAGCAGCCAAGGGCGGAGCGGTGAGCAGTTCTTC once TRBV7-3 . TRBJ2-1
CASSPASSGIYGYTF TGTGCCAGCTCACCAGCGTCCTCAGGAATTTATGGCTACACCTTC once TRBV18 . TRBJ1-2
CASSPPGTSNTGELFF TGTGCCAGCTCACCACCGGGGACATCGAACACCGGGGAGCTGTTTTTT . TRBV18 . TRBJ2-2
CAWSGGGFSNQPQHF TGTGCCTGGAGTGGAGGGGGGTTCAGCAATCAGCCCCAGCATTTT . TRBV30 . TRBJ1-5
CASSFVRDRGANQPQHF TGTGCCAGTAGTTTCGTGAGGGACAGGGGGGCCAATCAGCCCCAGCATTTT . TRBV19 TRBD1 TRBJ1-5
CASRQGSRQPQHF TGTGCCAGCCGACAGGGGTCCCGTCAGCCCCAGCATTTT . TRBV6-5 TRBD1 TRBJ1-5
CASSQDTSLETQYF TGTGCCAGCAGCCAAGATACTAGCTTGGAGACCCAGTACTTC . TRBV14 . TRBJ2-5
CAIIGAPPGLAGGPSYNEQFF TGTGCCATCATCGGCGCCCCCCCCGGACTAGCGGGAGGGCCGTCCTACAATGAGCAGTTCTTC . TRBV10-3 TRBD2 TRBJ2-1
CASSQDRAGTYEQYF TGCGCCAGCAGCCAAGATAGGGCGGGTACCTACGAGCAGTACTTC . TRBV4-3 . TRBJ2-7
CASGLDRGGYEQYF TGTGCTAGTGGTTTGGACAGGGGAGGCTACGAGCAGTACTTC . TRBV12-5 . TRBJ2-7
CASSLVEGVEQYF TGTGCCAGCAGCTTAGTGGAAGGGGTCGAGCAGTACTTC . TRBV11-2 . TRBJ2-7
CASSFLPPLSGANVLTF TGCGCCAGCAGCTTCCTCCCCCCCCTAAGTGGGGCCAACGTCCTGACTTTC . TRBV5-1 . TRBJ2-6
CASSQGEPGLAGVNEQFF TGTGCCAGCAGCCAAGGGGAACCGGGACTAGCGGGAGTTAATGAGCAGTTCTTC . TRBV4-2 TRBD2 TRBJ2-1
CASSQGTGRNYNEQFF TGCGCCAGCAGCCAAGGGACGGGGAGGAATTACAATGAGCAGTTCTTC . TRBV4-1 . TRBJ2-1
CASSSGGAGVQPQHF TGTGCCAGCAGCTCAGGGGGCGCGGGAGTTCAGCCCCAGCATTTT . TRBV6-5 TRBD1 TRBJ1-5
CASSHEAGGRTDTQYF TGTGCCAGCAGTCATGAAGCGGGAGGGAGGACAGATACGCAGTATTTT once TRBV28 TRBD2 TRBJ2-3
CAIADGNQPQHF TGTGCCATCGCGGACGGTAATCAGCCCCAGCATTTT once TRBV10-3 . TRBJ1-5
CAISSLGMSYGYTF TGTGCCATCAGTTCGTTGGGCATGAGCTATGGCTACACCTTC once TRBV10-3 . TRBJ1-2
CASSQALGGQNTEAFF TGTGCCAGCAGCCAAGCTCTAGGGGGGCAGAACACTGAAGCTTTCTTT . TRBV4-2 . TRBJ1-1
CASSSGQDYTDTQYF TGTGCCAGCAGTTCGGGACAGGACTACACAGATACGCAGTATTTT . TRBV28 TRBD1 TRBJ2-3
CASSAKSGRTEAFF TGTGCCAGTAGTGCAAAATCAGGGAGGACTGAAGCTTTCTTT once TRBV19 . TRBJ1-1
CASSPARRETQYF TGTGCCAGCAGCCCAGCCCGTAGGGAGACCCAGTACTTC . TRBV7-6 . TRBJ2-5
CASSYSRILGHEQYF TGTGCCAGCAGTTACTCGAGAATACTAGGCCACGAGCAGTACTTC once TRBV6-5 . TRBJ2-7
CAASRWGGDEQFF TGTGCCGCCTCCCGGTGGGGGGGCGATGAGCAGTTCTTC . TRBV30 . TRBJ2-1
CASSFLAGAAYEQYF TGTGCCAGCAGTTTCCTAGCGGGAGCTGCCTACGAGCAGTACTTC . TRBV28 TRBD2 TRBJ2-7
CASSLGTGSYEQYF TGTGCCAGCAGCTTAGGGACTGGAAGCTACGAGCAGTACTTC . TRBV7-7 . TRBJ2-7
CASSLDESGANVLTF TGTGCCAGCAGCTTGGACGAGTCTGGGGCCAACGTCCTGACTTTC once TRBV5-5 . TRBJ2-6
CASSQVLAGLADTQYF TGCGCCAGCAGCCAAGTTTTGGCGGGACTTGCAGATACGCAGTATTTT . TRBV4-3 . TRBJ2-3
CASRGGQIYGYTF TGTGCCAGCAGGGGCGGACAGATTTATGGCTACACCTTC once TRBV2 . TRBJ1-2
CASSPGTSGSQHYNEQFF TGTGCCAGCAGCCCAGGGACTAGCGGGAGCCAACACTACAATGAGCAGTTCTTC . TRBV7-9 TRBD2 TRBJ2-1
CASSPIGQGAWGYTF TGTGCCAGCAGTCCAATAGGACAGGGGGCATGGGGCTACACCTTC . TRBV28 TRBD1 TRBJ1-2